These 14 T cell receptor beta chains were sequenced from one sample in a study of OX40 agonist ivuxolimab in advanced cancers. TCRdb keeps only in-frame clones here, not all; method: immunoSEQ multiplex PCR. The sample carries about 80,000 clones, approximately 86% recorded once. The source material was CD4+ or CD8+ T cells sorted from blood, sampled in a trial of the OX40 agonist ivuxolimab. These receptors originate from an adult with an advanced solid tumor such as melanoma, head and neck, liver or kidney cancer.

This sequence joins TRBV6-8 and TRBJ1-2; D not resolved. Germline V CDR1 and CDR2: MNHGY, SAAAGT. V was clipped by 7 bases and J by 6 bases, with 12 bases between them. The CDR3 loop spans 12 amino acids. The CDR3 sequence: CASTGTGNGYTF. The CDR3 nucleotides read TGTGCCAGCACCGGAACCGGAAATGGCTACACCTTC.

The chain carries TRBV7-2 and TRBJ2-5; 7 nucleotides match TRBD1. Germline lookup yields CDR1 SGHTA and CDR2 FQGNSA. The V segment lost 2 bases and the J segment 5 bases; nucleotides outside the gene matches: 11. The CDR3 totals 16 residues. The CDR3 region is CASSLMKGGDGETQYF. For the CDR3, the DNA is TGTGCCAGCAGCTTAATGAAAGGGGGCGATGGGGAGACCCAGTACTTC.

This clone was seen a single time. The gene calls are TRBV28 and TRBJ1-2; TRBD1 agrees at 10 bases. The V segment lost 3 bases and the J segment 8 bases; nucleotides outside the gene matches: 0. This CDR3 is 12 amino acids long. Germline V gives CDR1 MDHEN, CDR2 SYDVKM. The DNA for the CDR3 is TGTGCCAGCAGTTTGGGACAGGGGGGCTACACCTTC. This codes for CASSLGQGGYTF.

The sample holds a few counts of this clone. DNA for the CDR3: TGTGCCAGCAGCACTGGACAGGTCTCTGGAAACACCATATATTTT. This encodes CASSTGQVSGNTIYF. The chain couples TRBV5-8 to TRBJ1-3, with TRBD1 identical over 7 bases. The CDR3 extends over 15 amino acids. The J segment lost 0 bases and the V segment lost 4 bases, leaving 4 bases of the junction unmatched. Germline V lookup: CDR1 SGHTS, CDR2 YDEGEE.

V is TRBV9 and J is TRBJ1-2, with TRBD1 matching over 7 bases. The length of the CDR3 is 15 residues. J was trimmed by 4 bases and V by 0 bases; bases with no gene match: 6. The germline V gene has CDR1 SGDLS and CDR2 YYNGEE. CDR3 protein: CASSVGPGTVYGYTF. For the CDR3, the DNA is TGTGCCAGCAGCGTAGGCCCCGGGACAGTCTATGGCTACACCTTC. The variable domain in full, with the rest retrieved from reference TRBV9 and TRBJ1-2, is DSGVTQTPKHLITATGQRVTLRCSPRSGDLSVYWYQQSLDQGLQFLIQYYNGEERAKGNILERFSAQQFPDLHSELNLSSLELGDSALYFCASSVGPGTVYGYTFGSGTRLTVV.

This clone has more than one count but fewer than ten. The CDR3 reads CASSLSGTGGRSYGYTF. The CDR3 nucleotides are TGTGCCAGCAGCTTATCCGGGACAGGGGGCAGGAGCTATGGCTACACCTTC. This chain links TRBV7-9 with TRBJ1-2; 12 bases map to TRBD1. The CDR3 consists of 17 residues. J lost 4 bases, V lost 2 bases, and 8 bases had no gene match. CDR1 and CDR2 from the germline V gene are SEHNR and FQNEAQ (reference sequence).

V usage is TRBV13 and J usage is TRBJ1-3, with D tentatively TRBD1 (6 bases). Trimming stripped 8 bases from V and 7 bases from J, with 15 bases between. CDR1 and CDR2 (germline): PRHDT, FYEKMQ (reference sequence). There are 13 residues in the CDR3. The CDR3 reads CASQQGQGNTIYF. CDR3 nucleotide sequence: TGTGCCAGCCAACAAGGGCAGGGGAACACCATATATTTT.

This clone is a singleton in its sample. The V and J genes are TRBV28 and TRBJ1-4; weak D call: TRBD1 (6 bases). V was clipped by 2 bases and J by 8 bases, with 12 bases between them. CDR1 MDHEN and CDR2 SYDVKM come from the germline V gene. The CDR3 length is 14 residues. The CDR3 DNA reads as TGTGCCAGCAGTTTAAACGGAAGGGGGGAAAAACTGTTTTTT. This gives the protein CASSLNGRGEKLFF. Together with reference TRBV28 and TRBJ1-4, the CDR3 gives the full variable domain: DVKVTQSSRYLVKRTGEKVFLECVQDMDHENMFWYRQDPGLGLRLIYFSYDVKMKEKGDIPEGYSVSREKKERFSLILESASTNQTSMYLCASSLNGRGEKLFFGSGTQLSVL.

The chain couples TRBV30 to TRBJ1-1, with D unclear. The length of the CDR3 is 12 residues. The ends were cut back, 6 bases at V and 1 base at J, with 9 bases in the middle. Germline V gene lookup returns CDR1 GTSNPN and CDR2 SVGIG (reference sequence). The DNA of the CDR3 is TGTGCCTGCTTCTCTAGGAACACTGAAGCTTTCTTT. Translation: CACFSRNTEAFF.

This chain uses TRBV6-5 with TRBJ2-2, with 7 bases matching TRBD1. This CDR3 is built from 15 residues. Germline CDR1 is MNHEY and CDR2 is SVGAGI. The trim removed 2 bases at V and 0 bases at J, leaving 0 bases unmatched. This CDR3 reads CASSYDRANTGELFF. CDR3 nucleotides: TGTGCCAGCAGTTACGACAGGGCGAACACCGGGGAGCTGTTTTTT.

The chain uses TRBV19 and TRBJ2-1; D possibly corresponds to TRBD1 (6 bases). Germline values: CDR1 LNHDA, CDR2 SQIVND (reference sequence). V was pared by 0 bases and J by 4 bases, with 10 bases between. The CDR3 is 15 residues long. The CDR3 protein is CASSIDSQGYNEQFF. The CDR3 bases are TGTGCCAGTAGTATAGATTCACAGGGTTACAATGAGCAGTTCTTC.

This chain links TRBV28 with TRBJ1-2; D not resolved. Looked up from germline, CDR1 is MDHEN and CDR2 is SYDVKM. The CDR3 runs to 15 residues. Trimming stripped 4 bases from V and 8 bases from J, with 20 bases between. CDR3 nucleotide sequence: TGTGCCAGCAGTTCTCGGAAGGGATTTTTGGGGGGCTACACCTTC. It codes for CASSSRKGFLGGYTF.

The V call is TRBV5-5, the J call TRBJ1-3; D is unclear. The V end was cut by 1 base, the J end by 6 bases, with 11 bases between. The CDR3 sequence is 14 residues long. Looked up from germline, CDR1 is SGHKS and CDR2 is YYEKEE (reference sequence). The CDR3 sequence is CASSLIGYENTIYF. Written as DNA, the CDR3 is TGTGCCAGCAGCTTGATTGGCTATGAAAACACCATATATTTT.

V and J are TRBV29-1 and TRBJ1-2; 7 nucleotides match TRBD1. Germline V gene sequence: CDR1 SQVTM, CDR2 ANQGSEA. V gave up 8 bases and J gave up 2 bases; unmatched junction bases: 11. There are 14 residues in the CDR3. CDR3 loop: CSTARQGGNYGYTF. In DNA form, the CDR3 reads TGCAGCACGGCGAGGCAGGGGGGGAACTATGGCTACACCTTC. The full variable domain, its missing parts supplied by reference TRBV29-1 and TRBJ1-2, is SAVISQKPSRDICQRGTSLTIQCQVDSQVTMMFWYRQQPGQSLTLIATANQGSEATYESGFVIDKFPISRPNLTFSTLTVSNMSPEDSSIYLCSTARQGGNYGYTFGSGTRLTVV.